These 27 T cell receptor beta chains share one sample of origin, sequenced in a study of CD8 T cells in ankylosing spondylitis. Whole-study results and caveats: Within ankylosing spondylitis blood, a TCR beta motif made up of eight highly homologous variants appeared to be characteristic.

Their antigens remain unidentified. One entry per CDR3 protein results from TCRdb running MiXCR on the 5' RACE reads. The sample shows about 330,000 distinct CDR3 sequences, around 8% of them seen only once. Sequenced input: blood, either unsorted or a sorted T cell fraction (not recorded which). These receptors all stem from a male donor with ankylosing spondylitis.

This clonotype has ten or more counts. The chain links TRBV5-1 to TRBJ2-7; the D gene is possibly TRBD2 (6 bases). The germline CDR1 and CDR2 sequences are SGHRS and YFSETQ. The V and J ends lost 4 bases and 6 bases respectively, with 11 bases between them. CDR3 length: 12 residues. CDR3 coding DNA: TGCGCCAGCAGCCGAGCCGGGAGCGAGCAGTACTTC. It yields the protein CASSRAGSEQYF.

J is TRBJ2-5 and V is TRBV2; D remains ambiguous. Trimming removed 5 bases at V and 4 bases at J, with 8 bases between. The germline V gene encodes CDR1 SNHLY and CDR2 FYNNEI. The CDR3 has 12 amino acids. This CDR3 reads CASSRQRETQYF. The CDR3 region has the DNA TGTGCCAGCAGTCGACAAAGAGAGACCCAGTACTTC.

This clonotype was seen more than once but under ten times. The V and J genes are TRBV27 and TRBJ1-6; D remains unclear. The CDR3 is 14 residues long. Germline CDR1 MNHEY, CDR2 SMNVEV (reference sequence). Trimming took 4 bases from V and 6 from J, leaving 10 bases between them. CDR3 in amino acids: CASSSETLNSPLHF. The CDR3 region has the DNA TGTGCCAGCAGTTCGGAAACCCTTAATTCACCCCTCCACTTT.

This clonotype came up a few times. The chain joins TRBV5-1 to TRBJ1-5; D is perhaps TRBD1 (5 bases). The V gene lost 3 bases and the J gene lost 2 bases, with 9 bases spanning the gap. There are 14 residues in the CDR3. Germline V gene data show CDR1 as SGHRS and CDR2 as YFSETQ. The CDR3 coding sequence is TGCGCCAGCAGCTGGGGGACCGGCAATCAGCCCCAGCATTTT. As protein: CASSWGTGNQPQHF.

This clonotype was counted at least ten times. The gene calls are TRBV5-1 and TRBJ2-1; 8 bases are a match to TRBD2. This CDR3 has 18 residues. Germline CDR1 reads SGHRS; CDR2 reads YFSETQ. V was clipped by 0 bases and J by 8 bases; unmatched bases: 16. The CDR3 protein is CASSLADPGTRALYEQFF. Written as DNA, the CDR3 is TGCGCCAGCAGCTTGGCCGACCCCGGGACTAGGGCTCTCTATGAGCAGTTCTTC.

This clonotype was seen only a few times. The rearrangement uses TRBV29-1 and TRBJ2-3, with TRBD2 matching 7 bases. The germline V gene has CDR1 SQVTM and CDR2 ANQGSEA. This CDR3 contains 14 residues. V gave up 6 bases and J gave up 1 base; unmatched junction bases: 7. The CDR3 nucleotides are TGCAGCGTCGTGCGGGGGACTGGCACAGATACGCAGTATTTT. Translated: CSVVRGTGTDTQYF.

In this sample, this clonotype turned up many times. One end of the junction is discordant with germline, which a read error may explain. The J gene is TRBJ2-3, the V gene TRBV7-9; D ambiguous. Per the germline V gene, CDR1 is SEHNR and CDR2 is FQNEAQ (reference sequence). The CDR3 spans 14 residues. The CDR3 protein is CASSLGSSTDTQYF. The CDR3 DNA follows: TGCGCCAGCAGCTTGGGTTCTAGCACAGATACGCAGTATTTT.

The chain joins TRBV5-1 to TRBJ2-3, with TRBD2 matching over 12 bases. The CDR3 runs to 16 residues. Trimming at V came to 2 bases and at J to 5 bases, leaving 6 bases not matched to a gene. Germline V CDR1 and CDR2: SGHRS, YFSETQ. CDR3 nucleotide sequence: TGCGCCAGCAGCTTCCGACTAGCGGGAGTCGTAGATACGCAGTATTTT. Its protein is CASSFRLAGVVDTQYF. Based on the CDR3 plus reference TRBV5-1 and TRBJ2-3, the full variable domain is KAGVTQTPRYLIKTRGQQVTLSCSPISGHRSVSWYQQTPGQGLQFLFEYFSETQRNKGNFPGRFSGRQFSNSRSEMNVSTLELGDSALYLCASSFRLAGVVDTQYFGPGTRLTVL.

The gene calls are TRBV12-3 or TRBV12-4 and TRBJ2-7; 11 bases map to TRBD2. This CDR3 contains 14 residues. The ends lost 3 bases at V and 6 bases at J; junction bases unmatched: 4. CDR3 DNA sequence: TGTGCCAGCAGTTTTGCGCTAGCGGGAGGCGAGCAGTACTTC. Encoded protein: CASSFALAGGEQYF.

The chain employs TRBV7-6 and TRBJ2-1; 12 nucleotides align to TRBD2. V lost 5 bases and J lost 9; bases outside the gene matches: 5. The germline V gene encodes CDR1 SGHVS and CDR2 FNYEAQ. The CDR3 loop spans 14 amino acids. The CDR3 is CASSTLAGGGEQFF. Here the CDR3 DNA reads TGTGCCAGCAGCACCCTAGCGGGAGGGGGTGAGCAGTTCTTC. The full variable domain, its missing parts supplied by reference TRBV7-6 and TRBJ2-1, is GAGVSQSPRYKVTKRGQDVALRCDPISGHVSLYWYRQALGQGPEFLTYFNYEAQQDKSGLPNDRFSAERPEGSISTLTIQRTEQRDSAMYRCASSTLAGGGEQFFGPGTRLTVL.

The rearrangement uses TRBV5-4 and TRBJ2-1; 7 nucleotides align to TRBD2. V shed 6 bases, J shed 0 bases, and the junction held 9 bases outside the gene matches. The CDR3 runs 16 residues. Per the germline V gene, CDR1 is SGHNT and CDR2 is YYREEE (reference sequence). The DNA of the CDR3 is TGTGCCAGCAACCTCGAGGGCGGGAGCTCCTACAATGAGCAGTTCTTC. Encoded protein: CASNLEGGSSYNEQFF.

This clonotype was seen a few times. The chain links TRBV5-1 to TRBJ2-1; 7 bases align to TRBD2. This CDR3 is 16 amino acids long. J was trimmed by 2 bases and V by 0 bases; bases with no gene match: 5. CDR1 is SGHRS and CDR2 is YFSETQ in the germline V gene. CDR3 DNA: TGCGCCAGCAGCTTGGAGGGCGGGAGCCCCTACAATGAGCAGTTCTTC. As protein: CASSLEGGSPYNEQFF.

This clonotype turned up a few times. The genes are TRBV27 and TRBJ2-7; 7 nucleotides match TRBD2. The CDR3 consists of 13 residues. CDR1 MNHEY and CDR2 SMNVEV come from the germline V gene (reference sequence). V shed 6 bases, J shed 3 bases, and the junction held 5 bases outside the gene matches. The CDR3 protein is CASSWKRDYEQYF. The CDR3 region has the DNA TGTGCCAGCAGCTGGAAGCGGGACTACGAGCAGTACTTC.

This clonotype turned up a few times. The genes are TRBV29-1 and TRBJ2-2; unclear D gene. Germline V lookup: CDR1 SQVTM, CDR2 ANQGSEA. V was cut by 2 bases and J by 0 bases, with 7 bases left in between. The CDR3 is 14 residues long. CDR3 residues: CSVEIATNTGELFF. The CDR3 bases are TGCAGCGTTGAAATCGCTACGAACACCGGGGAGCTGTTTTTT.

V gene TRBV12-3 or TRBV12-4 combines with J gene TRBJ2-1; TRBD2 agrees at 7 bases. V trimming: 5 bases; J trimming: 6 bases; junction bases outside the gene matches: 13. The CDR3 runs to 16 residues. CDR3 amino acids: CASSPGGWGRGNEQFF. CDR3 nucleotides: TGTGCCAGCAGTCCCGGAGGTTGGGGGAGGGGCAATGAGCAGTTCTTC.

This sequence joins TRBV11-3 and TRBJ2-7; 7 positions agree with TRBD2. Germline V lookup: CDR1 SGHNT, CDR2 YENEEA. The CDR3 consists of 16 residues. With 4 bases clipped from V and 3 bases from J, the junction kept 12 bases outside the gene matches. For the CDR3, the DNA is TGTGCCAGCAGCTCCGAAGCGGGAAATTTTTACTACGAGCAGTACTTC. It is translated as CASSSEAGNFYYEQYF.

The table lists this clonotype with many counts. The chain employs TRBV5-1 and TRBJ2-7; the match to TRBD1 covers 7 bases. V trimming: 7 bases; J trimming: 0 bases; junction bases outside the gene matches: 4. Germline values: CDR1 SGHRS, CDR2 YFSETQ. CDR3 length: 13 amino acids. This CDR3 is CASRQGSSYEQYF. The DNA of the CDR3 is TGCGCCAGCCGACAGGGATCCTCCTACGAGCAGTACTTC.

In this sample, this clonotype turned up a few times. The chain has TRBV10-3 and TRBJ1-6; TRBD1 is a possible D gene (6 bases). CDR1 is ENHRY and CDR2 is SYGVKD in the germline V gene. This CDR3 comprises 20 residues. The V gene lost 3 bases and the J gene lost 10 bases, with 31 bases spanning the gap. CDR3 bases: TGTGCCATCAGTGAAAAGACGGTGGGGTTACAGGGCGGTGTTGGCTCACCCCTCCACTTT. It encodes CAISEKTVGLQGGVGSPLHF.

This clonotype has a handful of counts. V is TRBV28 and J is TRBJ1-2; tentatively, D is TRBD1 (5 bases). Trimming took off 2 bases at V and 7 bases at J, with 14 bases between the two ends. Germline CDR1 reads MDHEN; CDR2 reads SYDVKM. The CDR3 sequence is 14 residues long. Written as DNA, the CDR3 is TGTGCCAGCAGTTTAACCCAGGGCCGGAGTGGCTACACCTTC. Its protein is CASSLTQGRSGYTF.

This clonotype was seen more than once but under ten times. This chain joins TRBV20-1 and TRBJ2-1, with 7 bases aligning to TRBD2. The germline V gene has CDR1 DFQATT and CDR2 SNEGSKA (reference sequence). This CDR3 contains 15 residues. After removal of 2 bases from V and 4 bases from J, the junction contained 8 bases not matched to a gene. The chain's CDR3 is CSARNSASGYNEQFF. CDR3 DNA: TGCAGTGCTAGAAATTCCGCTAGCGGATACAATGAGCAGTTCTTC.

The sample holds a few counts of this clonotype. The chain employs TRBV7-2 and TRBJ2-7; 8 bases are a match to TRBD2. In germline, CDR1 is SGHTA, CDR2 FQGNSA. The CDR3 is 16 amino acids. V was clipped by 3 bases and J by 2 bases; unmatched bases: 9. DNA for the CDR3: TGTGCCAGCAGCTTCTTGGGTAGCGGGACTGCCTACGAGCAGTACTTC. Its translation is CASSFLGSGTAYEQYF.

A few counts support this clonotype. For the CDR3, the DNA is TGTGCCATCAGTCCCTTGGCGGGCCCTTCGGGGAACATTCAGTACTTC. Protein product: CAISPLAGPSGNIQYF. The V call is TRBV10-3, the J call TRBJ2-4; possible D gene TRBD2, 5 bases. The CDR3 consists of 16 residues. CDR1 is ENHRY and CDR2 is SYGVKD in the germline V gene. Trimming removed 5 bases at V and 7 bases at J, with 21 bases between.

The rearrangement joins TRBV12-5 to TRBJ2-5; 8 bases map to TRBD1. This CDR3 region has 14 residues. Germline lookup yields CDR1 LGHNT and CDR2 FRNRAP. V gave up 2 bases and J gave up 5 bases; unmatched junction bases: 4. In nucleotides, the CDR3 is TGTGCTAGTGGTTTGCCCACAGGGGGGGAGACCCAGTACTTC. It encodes CASGLPTGGETQYF.

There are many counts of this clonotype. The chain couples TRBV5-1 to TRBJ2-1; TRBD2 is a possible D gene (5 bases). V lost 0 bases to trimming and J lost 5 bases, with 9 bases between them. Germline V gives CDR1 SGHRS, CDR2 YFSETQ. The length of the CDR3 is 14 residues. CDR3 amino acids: CASSLGVANNEQFF. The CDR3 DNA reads TGCGCCAGCAGCTTGGGTGTAGCGAACAATGAGCAGTTCTTC.

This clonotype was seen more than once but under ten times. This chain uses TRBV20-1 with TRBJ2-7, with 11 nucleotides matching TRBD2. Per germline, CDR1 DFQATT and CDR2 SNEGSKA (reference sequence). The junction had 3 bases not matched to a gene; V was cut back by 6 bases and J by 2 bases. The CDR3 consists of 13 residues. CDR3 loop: CSAIAGGTYEQYF. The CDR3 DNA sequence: TGCAGTGCCATAGCGGGAGGGACCTACGAGCAGTACTTC.

CDR3 nucleotide sequence: TGTGCCAGTCGCTCGGGGGGAACCTACGAGCAGTACTTC. Translated: CASRSGGTYEQYF. This chain uses TRBV6-2 or TRBV6-3 with TRBJ2-7; 7 nucleotides agree with TRBD2. The germline gives CDR1 MNHEY, CDR2 SVGEGT. The CDR3 spans 13 residues. V trimming: 9 bases; J trimming: 2 bases; junction bases outside the gene matches: 7.

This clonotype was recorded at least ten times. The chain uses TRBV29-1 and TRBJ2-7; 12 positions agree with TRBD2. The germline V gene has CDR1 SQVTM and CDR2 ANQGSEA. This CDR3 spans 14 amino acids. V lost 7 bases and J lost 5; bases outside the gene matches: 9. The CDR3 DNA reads TGCAGCGCCTTACTAGCGGGAGGTTACCACGAGCAGTACTTC. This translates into CSALLAGGYHEQYF.